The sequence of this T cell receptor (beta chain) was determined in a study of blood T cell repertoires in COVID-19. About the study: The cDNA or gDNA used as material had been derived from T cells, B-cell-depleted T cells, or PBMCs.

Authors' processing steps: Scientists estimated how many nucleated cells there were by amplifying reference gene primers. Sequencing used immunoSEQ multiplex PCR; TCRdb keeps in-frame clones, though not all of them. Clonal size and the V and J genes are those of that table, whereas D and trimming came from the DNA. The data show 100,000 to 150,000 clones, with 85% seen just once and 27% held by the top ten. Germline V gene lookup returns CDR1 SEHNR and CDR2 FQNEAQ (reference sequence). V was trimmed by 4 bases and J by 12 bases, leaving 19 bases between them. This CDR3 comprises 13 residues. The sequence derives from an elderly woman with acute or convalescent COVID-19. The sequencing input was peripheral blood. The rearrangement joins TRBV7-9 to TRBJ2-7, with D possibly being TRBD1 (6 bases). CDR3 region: CASSSRTEAPVYF. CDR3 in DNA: TGTGCCAGCAGCTCCCGGACAGAGGCCCCCGTGTACTTC.